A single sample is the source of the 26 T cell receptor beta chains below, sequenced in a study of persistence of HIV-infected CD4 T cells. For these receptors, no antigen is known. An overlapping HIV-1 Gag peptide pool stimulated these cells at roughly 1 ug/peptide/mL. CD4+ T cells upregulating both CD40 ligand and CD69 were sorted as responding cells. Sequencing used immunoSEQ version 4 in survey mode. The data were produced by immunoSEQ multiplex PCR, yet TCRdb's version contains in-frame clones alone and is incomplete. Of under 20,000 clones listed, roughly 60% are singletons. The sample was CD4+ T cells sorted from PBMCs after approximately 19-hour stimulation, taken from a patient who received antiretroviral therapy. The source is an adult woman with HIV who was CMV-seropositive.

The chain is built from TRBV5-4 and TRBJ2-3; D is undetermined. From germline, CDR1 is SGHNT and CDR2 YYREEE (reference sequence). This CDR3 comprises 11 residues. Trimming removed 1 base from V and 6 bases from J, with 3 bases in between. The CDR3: CASSLSDTQYF. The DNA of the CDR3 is TGTGCCAGCAGCTTGTCCGATACGCAGTATTTT.

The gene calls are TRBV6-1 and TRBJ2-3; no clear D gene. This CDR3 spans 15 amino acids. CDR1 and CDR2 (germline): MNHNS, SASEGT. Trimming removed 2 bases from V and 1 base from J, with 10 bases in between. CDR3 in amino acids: CASSEIWVGTDTQYF. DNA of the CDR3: TGTGCCAGCAGTGAAATCTGGGTGGGCACAGATACGCAGTATTTT.

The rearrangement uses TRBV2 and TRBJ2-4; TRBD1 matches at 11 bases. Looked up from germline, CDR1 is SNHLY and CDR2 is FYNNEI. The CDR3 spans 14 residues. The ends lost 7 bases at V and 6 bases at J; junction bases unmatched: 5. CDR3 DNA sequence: TGTGCCAGCAAAGGGGGGACAGGGGGAAACATTCAGTACTTC. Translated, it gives CASKGGTGGNIQYF. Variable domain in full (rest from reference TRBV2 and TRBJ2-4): EPEVTQTPSHQVTQMGQEVILRCVPISNHLYFYWYRQILGQKVEFLVSFYNNEISEKSEIFDDQFSVERPDGSNFTLKIRSTKLEDSAMYFCASKGGTGGNIQYFGAGTRLSVL.

This CDR3 reads CASSLSGDSSGNTIYF. The CDR3, as DNA: TGCGCCAGCAGCTTGAGCGGTGACTCCTCTGGAAACACCATATATTTT. This chain joins TRBV5-1 and TRBJ1-3; D is unresolved. Germline assignment: CDR1 SGHRS and CDR2 YFSETQ. The CDR3 is 16 residues long. V lost 1 base and J 0 bases, leaving 11 bases between the germline ends.

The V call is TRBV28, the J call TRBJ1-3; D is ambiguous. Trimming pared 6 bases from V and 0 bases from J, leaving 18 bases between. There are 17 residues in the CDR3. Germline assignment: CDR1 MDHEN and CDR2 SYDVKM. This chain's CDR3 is CASRPPQTRSSGNTIYF. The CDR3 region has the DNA TGTGCCAGCAGGCCCCCCCAAACAAGGAGCTCTGGAAACACCATATATTTT.

This CDR3 is CASSQDFWDSSYNEQFF. In DNA, the CDR3 is TGTGCCAGCAGCCAAGATTTTTGGGACAGCTCCTACAATGAGCAGTTCTTC. The chain couples TRBV4-2 to TRBJ2-1, with TRBD1 matching 7 bases. With 0 bases clipped from V and 0 bases from J, the junction kept 5 bases outside the gene matches. This CDR3 comprises 17 residues. CDR1 is LGHNA, CDR2 YNFKEQ, per germline.

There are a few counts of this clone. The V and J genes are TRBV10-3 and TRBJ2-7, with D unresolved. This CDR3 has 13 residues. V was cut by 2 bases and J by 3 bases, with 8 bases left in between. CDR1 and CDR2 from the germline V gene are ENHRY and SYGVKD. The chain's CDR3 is CAISETQFYEQYF. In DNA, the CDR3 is TGTGCCATCAGTGAGACGCAATTCTACGAGCAGTACTTC.

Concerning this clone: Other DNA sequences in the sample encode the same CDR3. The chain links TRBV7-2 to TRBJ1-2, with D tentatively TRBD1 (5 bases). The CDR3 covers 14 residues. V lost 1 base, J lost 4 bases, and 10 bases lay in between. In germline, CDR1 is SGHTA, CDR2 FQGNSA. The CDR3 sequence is CASSLVGQGYGYTF. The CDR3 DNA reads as TGTGCCAGCAGCTTAGTAGGGCAGGGCTATGGCTACACCTTC.

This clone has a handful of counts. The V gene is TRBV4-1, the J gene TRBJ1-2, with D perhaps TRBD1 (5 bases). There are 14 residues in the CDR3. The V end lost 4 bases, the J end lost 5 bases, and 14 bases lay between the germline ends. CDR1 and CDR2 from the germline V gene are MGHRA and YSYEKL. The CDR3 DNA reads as TGCGCCAGCAGCCCAGAGGGACGGTCGTATGGCTACACCTTC. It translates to CASSPEGRSYGYTF.

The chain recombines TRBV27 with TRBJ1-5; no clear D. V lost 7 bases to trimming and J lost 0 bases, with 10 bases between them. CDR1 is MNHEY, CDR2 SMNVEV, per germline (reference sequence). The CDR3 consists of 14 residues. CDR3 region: CASKGRYSNQPQHF. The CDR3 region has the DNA TGTGCCAGCAAAGGCAGGTATAGCAATCAGCCCCAGCATTTT.

The CDR3 spells CASRYELPGGYTF. DNA of the CDR3: TGTGCCAGCAGATACGAACTACCTGGGGGCTACACCTTC. The rearrangement links TRBV28 to TRBJ1-2, with D unresolved. The V end lost 6 bases, the J end lost 8 bases, and 16 bases lay between the germline ends. The germline V gene encodes CDR1 MDHEN and CDR2 SYDVKM. CDR3 size: 13 residues.

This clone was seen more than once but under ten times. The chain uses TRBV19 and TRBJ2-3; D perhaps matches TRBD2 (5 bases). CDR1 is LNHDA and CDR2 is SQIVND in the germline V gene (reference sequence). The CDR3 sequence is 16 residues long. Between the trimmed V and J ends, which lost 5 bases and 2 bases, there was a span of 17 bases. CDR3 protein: CASSPNDYPNTDTQYF. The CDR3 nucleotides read TGTGCCAGTAGTCCCAACGACTATCCCAACACAGATACGCAGTATTTT.

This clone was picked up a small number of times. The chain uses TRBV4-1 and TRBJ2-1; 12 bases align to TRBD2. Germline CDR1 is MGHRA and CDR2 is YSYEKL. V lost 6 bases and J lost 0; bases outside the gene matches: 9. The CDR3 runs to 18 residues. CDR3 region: CASRPGLAGPISYNEQFF. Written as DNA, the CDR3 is TGCGCCAGCAGACCGGGACTAGCGGGCCCCATCTCCTACAATGAGCAGTTCTTC.

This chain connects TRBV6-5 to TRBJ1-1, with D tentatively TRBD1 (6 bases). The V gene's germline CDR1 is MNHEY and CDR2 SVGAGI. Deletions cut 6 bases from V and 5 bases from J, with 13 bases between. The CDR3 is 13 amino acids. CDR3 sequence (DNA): TGTGCCAGCAGCAGAGGGGGGGGGACTGAAGCTTTCTTT. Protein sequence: CASSRGGGTEAFF.

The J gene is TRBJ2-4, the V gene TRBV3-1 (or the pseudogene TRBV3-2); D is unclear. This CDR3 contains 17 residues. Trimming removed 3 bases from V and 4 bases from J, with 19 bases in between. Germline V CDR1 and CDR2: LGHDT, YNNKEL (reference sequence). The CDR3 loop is CASSHLRPMQRKNIQYF. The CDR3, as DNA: TGTGCCAGCAGCCATCTGCGTCCCATGCAAAGAAAAAACATTCAGTACTTC.

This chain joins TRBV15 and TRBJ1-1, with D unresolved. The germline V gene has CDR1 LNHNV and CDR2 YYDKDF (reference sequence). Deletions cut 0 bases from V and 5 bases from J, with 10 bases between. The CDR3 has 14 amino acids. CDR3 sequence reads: CATSRDSFGTEAFF. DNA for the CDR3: TGTGCCACCAGCAGAGATTCATTCGGTACTGAAGCTTTCTTT.

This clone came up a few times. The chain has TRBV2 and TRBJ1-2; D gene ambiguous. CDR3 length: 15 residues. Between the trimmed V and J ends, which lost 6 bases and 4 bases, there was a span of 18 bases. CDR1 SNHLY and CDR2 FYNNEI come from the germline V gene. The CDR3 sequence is CASSQDGIEGYGYTF. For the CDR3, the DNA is TGTGCCAGCAGCCAGGATGGGATCGAGGGCTATGGCTACACCTTC.

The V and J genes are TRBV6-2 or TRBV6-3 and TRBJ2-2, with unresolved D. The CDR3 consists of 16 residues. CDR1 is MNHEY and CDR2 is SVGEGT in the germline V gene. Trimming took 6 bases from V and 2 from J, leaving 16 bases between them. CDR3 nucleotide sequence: TGTGCCAGCAGCCCTGCGGTGACGGATAACACCGGGGAGCTGTTTTTT. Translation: CASSPAVTDNTGELFF.

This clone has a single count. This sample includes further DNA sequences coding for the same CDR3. CDR3 sequence reads: CASIRGGQETQYF. The CDR3 nucleotides are TGTGCCAGCATTCGGGGGGGACAAGAGACCCAGTACTTC. The chain employs TRBV2 and TRBJ2-5; 8 bases are a match to TRBD2. The ends lost 7 bases at V and 2 bases at J; junction bases unmatched: 3. This CDR3 region has 13 residues. Germline CDR1 SNHLY, CDR2 FYNNEI.

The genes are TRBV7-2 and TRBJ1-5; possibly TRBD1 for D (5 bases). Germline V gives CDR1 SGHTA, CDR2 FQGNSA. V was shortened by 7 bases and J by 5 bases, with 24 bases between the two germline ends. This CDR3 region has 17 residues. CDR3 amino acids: CASKTRGGANQDQPQHF. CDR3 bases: TGTGCCAGCAAGACCCGCGGAGGGGCAAATCAGGATCAGCCCCAGCATTTT.

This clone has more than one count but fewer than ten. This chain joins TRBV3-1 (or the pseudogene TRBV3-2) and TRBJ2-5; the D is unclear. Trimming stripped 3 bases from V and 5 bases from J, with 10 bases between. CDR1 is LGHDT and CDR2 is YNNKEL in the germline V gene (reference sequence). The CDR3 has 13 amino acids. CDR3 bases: TGTGCCAGCAGCCATCCCCACTCCGAGACCCAGTACTTC. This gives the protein CASSHPHSETQYF.

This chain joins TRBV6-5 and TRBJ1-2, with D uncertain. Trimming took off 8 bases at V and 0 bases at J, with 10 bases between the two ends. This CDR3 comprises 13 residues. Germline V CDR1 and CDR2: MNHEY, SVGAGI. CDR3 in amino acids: CASLSSANYGYTF. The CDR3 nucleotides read TGTGCCAGCTTATCCAGCGCTAACTATGGCTACACCTTC.

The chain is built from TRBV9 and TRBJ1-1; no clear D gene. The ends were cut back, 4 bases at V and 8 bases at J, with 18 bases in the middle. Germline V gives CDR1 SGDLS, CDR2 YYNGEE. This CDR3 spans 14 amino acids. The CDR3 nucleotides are TGTGCCAGCAGCCCCCGCACCGCTACTTGGGAAGCTTTCTTT. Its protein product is CASSPRTATWEAFF. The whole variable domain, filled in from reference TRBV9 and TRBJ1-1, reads DSGVTQTPKHLITATGQRVTLRCSPRSGDLSVYWYQQSLDQGLQFLIQYYNGEERAKGNILERFSAQQFPDLHSELNLSSLELGDSALYFCASSPRTATWEAFFGQGTRLTVV.

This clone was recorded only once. In DNA, the CDR3 is TGTGCCAGCAGTGAAGTAAACCGGGATCAGCCCCAGCATTTT. It translates to CASSEVNRDQPQHF. The rearrangement joins TRBV2 to TRBJ1-5; no reliable D call. Trimming removed 1 base from V and 5 bases from J, with 9 bases in between. Germline V CDR1 and CDR2: SNHLY, FYNNEI. The CDR3 runs 14 residues.

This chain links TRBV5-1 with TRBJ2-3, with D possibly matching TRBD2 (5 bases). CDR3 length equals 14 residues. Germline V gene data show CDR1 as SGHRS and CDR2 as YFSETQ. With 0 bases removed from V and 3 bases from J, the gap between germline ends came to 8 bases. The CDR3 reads CASSLGVATDTQYF. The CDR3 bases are TGCGCCAGCAGCTTGGGGGTAGCGACAGATACGCAGTATTTT.

This CDR3 is CASSRQGDSGANVLTF. The CDR3 nucleotides read TGTGCCAGTAGCCGACAGGGTGACTCTGGGGCCAACGTCCTGACTTTC. V and J are TRBV19 and TRBJ2-6, with TRBD1 matching 7 bases. Germline CDR1 LNHDA, CDR2 SQIVND (reference sequence). The CDR3 contains 16 residues. V shed 6 bases and J 0 bases; nucleotides not matched to a gene: 5. Full variable domain (rest looked up from reference TRBV19 and TRBJ2-6): DGGITQSPKYLFRKEGQNVTLSCEQNLNHDAMYWYRQDPGQGLRLIYYSQIVNDFQKGDIAEGYSVSREKKESFPLTVTSAQKNPTAFYLCASSRQGDSGANVLTFGAGSRLTVL.